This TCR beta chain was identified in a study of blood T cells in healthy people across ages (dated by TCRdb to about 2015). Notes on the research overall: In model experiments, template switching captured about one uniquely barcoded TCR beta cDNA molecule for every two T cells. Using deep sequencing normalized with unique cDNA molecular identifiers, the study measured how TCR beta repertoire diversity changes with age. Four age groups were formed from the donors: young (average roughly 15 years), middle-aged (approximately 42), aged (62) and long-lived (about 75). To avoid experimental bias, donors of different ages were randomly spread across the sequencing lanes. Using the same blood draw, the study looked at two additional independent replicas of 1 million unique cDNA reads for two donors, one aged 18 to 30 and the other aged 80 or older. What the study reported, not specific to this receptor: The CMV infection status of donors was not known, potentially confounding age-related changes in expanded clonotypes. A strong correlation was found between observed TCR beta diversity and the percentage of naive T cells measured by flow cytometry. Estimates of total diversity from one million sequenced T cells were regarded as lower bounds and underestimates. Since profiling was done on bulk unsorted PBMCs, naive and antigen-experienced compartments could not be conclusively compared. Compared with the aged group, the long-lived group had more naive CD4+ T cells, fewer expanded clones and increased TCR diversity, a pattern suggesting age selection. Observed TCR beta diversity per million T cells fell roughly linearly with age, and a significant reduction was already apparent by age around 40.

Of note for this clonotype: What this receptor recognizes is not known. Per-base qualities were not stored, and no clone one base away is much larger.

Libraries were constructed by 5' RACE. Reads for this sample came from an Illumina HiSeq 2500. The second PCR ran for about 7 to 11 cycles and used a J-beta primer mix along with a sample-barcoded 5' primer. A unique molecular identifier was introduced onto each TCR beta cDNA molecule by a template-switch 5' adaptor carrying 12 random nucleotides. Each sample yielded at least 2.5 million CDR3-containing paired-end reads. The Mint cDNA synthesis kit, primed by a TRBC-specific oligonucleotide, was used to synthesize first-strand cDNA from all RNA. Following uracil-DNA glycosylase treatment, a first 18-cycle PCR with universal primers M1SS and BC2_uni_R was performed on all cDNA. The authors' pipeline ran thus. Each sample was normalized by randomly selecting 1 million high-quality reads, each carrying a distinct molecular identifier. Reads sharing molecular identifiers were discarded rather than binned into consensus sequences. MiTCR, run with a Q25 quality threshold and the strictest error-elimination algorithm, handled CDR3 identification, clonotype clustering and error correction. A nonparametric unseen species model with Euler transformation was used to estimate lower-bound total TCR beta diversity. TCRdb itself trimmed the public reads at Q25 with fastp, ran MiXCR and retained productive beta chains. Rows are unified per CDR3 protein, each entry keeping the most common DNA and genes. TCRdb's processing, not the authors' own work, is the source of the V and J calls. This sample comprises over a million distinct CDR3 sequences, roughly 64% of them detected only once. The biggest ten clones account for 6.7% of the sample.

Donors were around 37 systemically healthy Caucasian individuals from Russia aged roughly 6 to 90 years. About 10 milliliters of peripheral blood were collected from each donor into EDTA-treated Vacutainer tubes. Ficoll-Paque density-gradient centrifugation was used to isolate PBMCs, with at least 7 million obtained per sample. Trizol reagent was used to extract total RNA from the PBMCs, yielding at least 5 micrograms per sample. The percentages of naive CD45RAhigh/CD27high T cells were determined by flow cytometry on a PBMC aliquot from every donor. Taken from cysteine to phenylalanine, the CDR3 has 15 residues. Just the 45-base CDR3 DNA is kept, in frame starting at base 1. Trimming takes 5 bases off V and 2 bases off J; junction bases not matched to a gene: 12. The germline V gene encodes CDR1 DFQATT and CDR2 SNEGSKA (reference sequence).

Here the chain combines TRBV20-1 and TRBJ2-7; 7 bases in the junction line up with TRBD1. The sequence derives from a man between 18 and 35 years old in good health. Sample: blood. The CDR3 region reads CSAEPTGTVTYEQYF. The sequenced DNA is TGCAGTGCTGAGCCGACCGGGACAGTAACCTACGAGCAGTACTTC.